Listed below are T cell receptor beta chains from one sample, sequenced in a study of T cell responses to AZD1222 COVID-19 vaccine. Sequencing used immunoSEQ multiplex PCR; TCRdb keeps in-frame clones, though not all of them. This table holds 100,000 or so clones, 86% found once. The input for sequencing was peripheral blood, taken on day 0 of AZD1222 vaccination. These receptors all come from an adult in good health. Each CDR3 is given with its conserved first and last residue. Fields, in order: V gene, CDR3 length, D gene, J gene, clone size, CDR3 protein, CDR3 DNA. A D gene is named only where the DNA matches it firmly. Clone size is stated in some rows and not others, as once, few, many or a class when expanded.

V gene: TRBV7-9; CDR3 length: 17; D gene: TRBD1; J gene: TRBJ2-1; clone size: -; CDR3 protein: CASSPFARDRSYNEQFF; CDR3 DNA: TGTGCCAGCAGCCCTTTCGCCAGGGACAGGTCCTACAATGAGCAGTTCTTC
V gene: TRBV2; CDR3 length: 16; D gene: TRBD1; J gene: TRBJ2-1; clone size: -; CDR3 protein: CASSASTTGTYNEQFF; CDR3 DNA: TGTGCCAGCAGCGCGTCCACGACAGGGACCTACAATGAGCAGTTCTTC
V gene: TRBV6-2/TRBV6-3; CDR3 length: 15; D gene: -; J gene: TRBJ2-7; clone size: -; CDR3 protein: CASSYGGHLNYEQYF; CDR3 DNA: TGTGCCAGCAGTTACGGGGGACATCTGAACTACGAGCAGTACTTC
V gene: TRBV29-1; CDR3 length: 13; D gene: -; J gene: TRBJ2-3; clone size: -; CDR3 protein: CSVESRFTDTQYF; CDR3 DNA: TGCAGCGTTGAGTCCAGGTTTACAGATACGCAGTATTTT
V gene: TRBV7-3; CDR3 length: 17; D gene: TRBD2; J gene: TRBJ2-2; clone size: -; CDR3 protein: CASSFRGTSGSTGELFF; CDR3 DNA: TGTGCCAGCAGCTTCCGAGGGACTAGCGGGAGCACCGGGGAGCTGTTTTTT
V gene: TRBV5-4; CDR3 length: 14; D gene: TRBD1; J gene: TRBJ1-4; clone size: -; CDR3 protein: CASSSGTGSEKLFF; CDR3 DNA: TGTGCCAGCAGCTCCGGGACAGGGAGTGAAAAACTGTTTTTT
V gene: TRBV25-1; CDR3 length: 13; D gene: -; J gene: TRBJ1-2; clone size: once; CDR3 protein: CASSKRINYGYTF; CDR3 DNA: TGTGCCAGCAGTAAGCGGATTAACTATGGCTACACCTTC
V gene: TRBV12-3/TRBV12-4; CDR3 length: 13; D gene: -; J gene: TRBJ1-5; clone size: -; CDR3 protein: CASSELSNQPQHF; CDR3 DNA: TGTGCCAGCAGTGAACTTAGCAATCAGCCCCAGCATTTT
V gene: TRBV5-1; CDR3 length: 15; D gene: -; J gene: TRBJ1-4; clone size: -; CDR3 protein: CASRSSGALYEKLFF; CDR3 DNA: TGCGCCAGCAGATCCTCAGGGGCCCTCTATGAAAAACTGTTTTTT
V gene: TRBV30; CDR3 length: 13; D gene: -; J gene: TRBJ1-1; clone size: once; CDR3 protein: CAWSVKGYTEAFF; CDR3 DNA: TGTGCCTGGAGTGTCAAGGGCTACACTGAAGCTTTCTTT
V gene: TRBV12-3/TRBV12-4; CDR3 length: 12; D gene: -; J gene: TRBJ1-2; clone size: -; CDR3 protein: CASSQGFDGYTF; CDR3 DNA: TGTGCCAGCAGCCAGGGATTCGATGGCTACACCTTC
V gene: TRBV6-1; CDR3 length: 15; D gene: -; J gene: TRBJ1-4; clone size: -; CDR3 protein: CASSDPDGRTEKLFF; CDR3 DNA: TGTGCCAGCAGTGACCCGGACGGAAGAACTGAAAAACTGTTTTTT
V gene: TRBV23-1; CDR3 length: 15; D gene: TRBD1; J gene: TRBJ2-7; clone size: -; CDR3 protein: CASSQSTGLSYEQYF; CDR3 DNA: TGCGCCAGCAGTCAATCGACAGGGCTTTCGTACGAGCAGTACTTC
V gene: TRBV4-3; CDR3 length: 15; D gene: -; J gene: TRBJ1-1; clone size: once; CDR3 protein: CASSQGVLQETEAFF; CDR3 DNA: TGCGCCAGCAGCCAAGGGGTCCTACAGGAGACCGAAGCTTTCTTT
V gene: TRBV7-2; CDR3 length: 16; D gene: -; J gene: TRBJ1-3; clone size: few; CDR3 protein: CASSLEAAATGNTIYF; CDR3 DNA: TGTGCCAGCAGCTTAGAGGCCGCGGCTACTGGAAACACCATATATTTT